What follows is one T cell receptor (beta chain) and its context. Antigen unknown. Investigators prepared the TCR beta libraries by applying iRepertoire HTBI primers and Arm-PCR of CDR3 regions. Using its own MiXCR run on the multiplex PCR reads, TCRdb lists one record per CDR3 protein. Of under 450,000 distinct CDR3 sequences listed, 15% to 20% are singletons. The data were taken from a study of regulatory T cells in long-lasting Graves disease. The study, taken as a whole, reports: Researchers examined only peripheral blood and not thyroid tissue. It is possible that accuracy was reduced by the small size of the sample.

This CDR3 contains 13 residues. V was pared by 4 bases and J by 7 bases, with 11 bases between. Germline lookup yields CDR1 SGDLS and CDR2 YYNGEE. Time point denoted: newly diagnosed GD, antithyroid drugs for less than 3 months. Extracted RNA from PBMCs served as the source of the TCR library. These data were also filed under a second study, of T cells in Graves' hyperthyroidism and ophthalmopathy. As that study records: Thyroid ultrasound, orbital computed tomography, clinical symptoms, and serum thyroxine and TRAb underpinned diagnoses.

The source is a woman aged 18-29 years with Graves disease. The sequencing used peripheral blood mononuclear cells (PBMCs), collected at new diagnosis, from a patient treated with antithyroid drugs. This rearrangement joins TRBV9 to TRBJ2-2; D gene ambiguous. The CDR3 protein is CASSPTGDGELFF. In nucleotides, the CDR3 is TGTGCCAGCAGCCCTACTGGGGACGGGGAGCTGTTTTTT.